The sequence of this TCR beta chain was determined in a study of neoadjuvant anti-PD-1 for oral cavity cancer. As for the study in general: Patients mostly received three to four biweekly nivolumab doses at 3 mg/kg before surgery. Around day 43, patients without progression received a fourth nivolumab dose before surgery.

The V end lost 2 bases, the J end lost 3 bases, and 7 bases lay between the germline ends. CDR3 length: 12 residues. Per germline, CDR1 SQVTM and CDR2 ANQGSEA. Noted time point: after neoadjuvant nivolumab, at surgical resection. The patients had HPV-negative, locally advanced oral cavity squamous cell carcinoma. Method: immunoSEQ multiplex PCR; TCRdb's copy keeps in-frame clones and lacks some. The data contain approximately 13,000 clones, approximately 67% of them singletons. The V call is TRBV29-1, the J call TRBJ1-2; D is uncertain. The clonotype originates from a person aged 35-79 years with oral cavity squamous cell carcinoma. Material: PBMCs, obtained after nivolumab (anti-PD-1) treatment. CDR3 nucleotide sequence: TGCAGCGTTGAAAGCTTACACTATGGCTACACCTTC. Amino acids: CSVESLHYGYTF. The entire variable domain, with the rest obtained from reference TRBV29-1 and TRBJ1-2, is as follows: SAVISQKPSRDICQRGTSLTIQCQVDSQVTMMFWYRQQPGQSLTLIATANQGSEATYESGFVIDKFPISRPNLTFSTLTVSNMSPEDSSIYLCSVESLHYGYTFGSGTRLTVV.